These 25 T cell receptor beta chains originate from one sample sequenced in a study of post-analysis software for immune sequencing data. Study-wide results and caveats: In patients, five TRBV segments were more frequent than in controls, with TRBV5-6, TRBV5-1 and TRBV20-1 among them.

No antigens are known for them. Presence of unique molecular identifiers characterized the TCR beta cDNA libraries. TCRdb re-called the PCR reads through MiXCR, storing one row per CDR3 protein. The sample yields about 460,000 distinct CDR3 sequences, approximately 45% seen once. Material: blood. These receptors came from a girl under 18 with multiple sclerosis.

This clonotype was observed a few times. The chain couples TRBV20-1 to TRBJ2-4; D call uncertain. The end of the DNA is better explained by TRBJ2-7, so the J call may be wrong. The CDR3 extends over 12 amino acids. CDR1 is DFQATT, CDR2 SNEGSKA, per germline (reference sequence). CDR3 sequence (DNA): TGCAGTGCTAGAGCCTGGGACTACGAGCAGTACTTC. Translation: CSARAWDYEQYF.

The chain recombines TRBV5-1 with TRBJ1-6, with 8 bases fitting TRBD1. V gave up 4 bases and J gave up 7 bases; unmatched junction bases: 4. Germline-derived CDR1 and CDR2 are SGHRS and YFSETQ. The CDR3 extends over 14 amino acids. DNA for the CDR3: TGCGCCAGCAGCCCTCGACAGGGGAATTCACCCCTCCACTTT. Translated, it gives CASSPRQGNSPLHF.

V usage is TRBV7-2 and J usage is TRBJ2-5; no reliable D call. The J call may not be correct, given that the DNA end is closer to TRBJ2-7. Looked up from germline, CDR1 is SGHTA and CDR2 is FQGNSA. The CDR3 is 14 residues long. The CDR3 sequence: CASSLLSMGNEQYF. DNA of the CDR3: TGTGCCAGCAGCTTATTATCTATGGGAAACGAGCAGTACTTC.

The rearrangement uses TRBV20-1 and TRBJ2-3; 7 bases are a match to TRBD1. Losses at the gene ends were 5 bases for V and 1 base for J; bases not matched to a gene: 9. The CDR3 consists of 15 residues. Germline CDR1 DFQATT, CDR2 SNEGSKA (reference sequence). The DNA for the CDR3 is TGCAGTGCTGGCCGGGCAGGGGGACGCACAGATACGCAGTATTTT. Translating gives CSAGRAGGRTDTQYF.

The chain carries TRBV18 and TRBJ2-1; the match to TRBD1 covers 9 bases. The CDR3 runs to 15 residues. V lost 3 bases to trimming and J lost 6 bases; unmatched junction nucleotides: 6. Germline loops: CDR1 KGHSH, CDR2 LQKENI. CDR3 sequence (DNA): TGTGCCAGCTCACCTTTGGCGACAGGGGGCAATGAGCAGTTCTTC. Amino acid sequence: CASSPLATGGNEQFF.

This chain links TRBV2 with TRBJ2-2; possible D gene TRBD1, 6 bases. The V end was cut by 4 bases, the J end by 3 bases, with 6 bases between. There are 13 residues in the CDR3. The germline V gene has CDR1 SNHLY and CDR2 FYNNEI. CDR3 region: CASSGQDTGELFF. CDR3 bases: TGTGCCAGCAGTGGACAGGACACCGGGGAGCTGTTTTTT.

The chain carries TRBV29-1 and TRBJ2-6; D tentatively reads TRBD1 or TRBD2 (5 bases each). The CDR3 spans 14 residues. V lost 6 bases to trimming and J lost 4 bases, with 13 bases between them. Germline CDR1 SQVTM, CDR2 ANQGSEA. CDR3 residues: CSVGDGAGANVLTF. CDR3 DNA sequence: TGCAGCGTCGGGGACGGTGCGGGGGCCAACGTCCTGACTTTC.

Concerning this clonotype itself: At one end the junction does not follow the germline gene, possibly because of a read error. V gene TRBV20-1 combines with J gene TRBJ2-7, with a weak D call TRBD2 (5 bases). The germline CDR1 and CDR2 sequences are DFQATT and SNEGSKA (reference sequence). This CDR3 contains 15 residues. The CDR3 nucleotides read TGCAGTACTAGGAGGCGGGCTCGTCATGGGTACGAGCAGTACTTC. It yields the protein CSTRRRARHGYEQYF.

In DNA form, the CDR3 reads TGCGCCAGCAGCTCCGCTAGCGGACCCTACAATGAGCAGTTCTTC. Its translation: CASSSASGPYNEQFF. The rearrangement joins TRBV5-1 to TRBJ2-1, with 7 bases identical to TRBD2. In germline, CDR1 is SGHRS, CDR2 YFSETQ. V trimming: 3 bases; J trimming: 2 bases; junction bases outside the gene matches: 5. The length of the CDR3 is 15 residues.

This clonotype was seen a few times. This rearrangement joins TRBV7-2 to TRBJ1-2, with 11 nucleotides matching TRBD1. The CDR3 has 16 residues. Germline CDR1 reads SGHTA; CDR2 reads FQGNSA. The trim removed 7 bases at V and 4 bases at J, leaving 11 bases unmatched. The DNA for the CDR3 is TGTGCCAGCACCCGAGGGGCCGGGACAGGGGGCTATGGCTACACCTTC. Translated: CASTRGAGTGGYGYTF.

The chain has TRBV7-8 and TRBJ2-7; 8 positions match TRBD1. In germline, CDR1 is SGHVS, CDR2 FQNEAQ. The CDR3 is 12 residues long. V shed 5 bases, J shed 10 bases, and the junction held 7 bases outside the gene matches. The CDR3 region has the DNA TGTGCCAGCAGCCCCGCAGGGGGCGCTCAGTACTTC. Its protein is CASSPAGGAQYF. Using reference TRBV7-8 and TRBJ2-7 for the parts outside the CDR3, the full variable domain is GAGVSQSPRYKVAKRGQDVALRCDPISGHVSLFWYQQALGQGPEFLTYFQNEAQLDKSGLPSDRFFAERPEGSVSTLKIQRTQQEDSAVYLCASSPAGGAQYFGPGTRLTVT.

This clonotype was seen a few times. The chain employs TRBV7-2 and TRBJ2-3; D might be TRBD2 (6 bases). Trimming took off 2 bases at V and 5 bases at J, with 14 bases between the two ends. This CDR3 comprises 15 residues. CDR1 is SGHTA and CDR2 is FQGNSA in the germline V gene. CDR3 coding DNA: TGTGCCAGCAGCTTATTATACGGGAGTGGAGATACGCAGTATTTT. Its translation: CASSLLYGSGDTQYF.

J is TRBJ1-1 and V is TRBV4-2; no clear D. V gave up 0 bases and J gave up 3 bases, with 14 bases separating them. This CDR3 comprises 16 residues. Looked up from germline, CDR1 is LGHNA and CDR2 is YNFKEQ. CDR3 residues: CASSQDYQVEYTEAFF. CDR3 sequence (DNA): TGTGCCAGCAGCCAAGATTATCAGGTAGAATACACTGAAGCTTTCTTT.

This clonotype was observed many times. V is TRBV5-1 and J is TRBJ2-7; D might be TRBD2 (7 bases). V was cut by 2 bases and J by 7 bases, with 16 bases left in between. The V gene's germline CDR1 is SGHRS and CDR2 YFSETQ. This CDR3 comprises 14 residues. For the CDR3, the DNA is TGCGCCAGCAGCTTCGGGGGGCCTGATGGGGAGCAGTACTTC. It yields the protein CASSFGGPDGEQYF.

This sequence joins TRBV11-1 and TRBJ2-5; 7 positions match TRBD2. V gave up 5 bases and J gave up 2 bases; unmatched junction bases: 8. CDR1 and CDR2 (germline): SGHAT, FQDESV (reference sequence). There are 15 residues in the CDR3. For the CDR3, the DNA is TGTGCCAGCAGCCCCCGGGACTACCCGCAAGAGACCCAGTACTTC. It translates to CASSPRDYPQETQYF.

The sample holds a few counts of this clonotype. J is TRBJ1-4 and V is TRBV9; tentative D call: TRBD1 (6 bases). The CDR3 spans 15 residues. Germline CDR1 and CDR2: SGDLS and YYNGEE. V shed 3 bases and J shed 8 bases, with 17 bases lying between them. Here the CDR3 DNA reads TGTGCCAGCAGCGCCTTGGGGGGGGCTGGCGAAAAACTGTTTTTT. Residues: CASSALGGAGEKLFF. The entire variable domain, with the rest obtained from reference TRBV9 and TRBJ1-4, is as follows: DSGVTQTPKHLITATGQRVTLRCSPRSGDLSVYWYQQSLDQGLQFLIQYYNGEERAKGNILERFSAQQFPDLHSELNLSSLELGDSALYFCASSALGGAGEKLFFGSGTQLSVL.

This clonotype showed up many times. The rearrangement links TRBV19 to TRBJ1-2, with TRBD1 matching over 11 bases. CDR3 length equals 15 residues. Germline trimming cut 5 bases from V and 4 bases from J; bases unmatched to any gene: 6. Germline lookup yields CDR1 LNHDA and CDR2 SQIVND (reference sequence). CDR3 residues: CASSVDRGRGYGYTF. DNA for the CDR3: TGTGCCAGTAGTGTGGACAGGGGGCGAGGCTATGGCTACACCTTC. The entire variable domain, with the rest obtained from reference TRBV19 and TRBJ1-2, is as follows: DGGITQSPKYLFRKEGQNVTLSCEQNLNHDAMYWYRQDPGQGLRLIYYSQIVNDFQKGDIAEGYSVSREKKESFPLTVTSAQKNPTAFYLCASSVDRGRGYGYTFGSGTRLTVV.

The rearrangement joins TRBV27 to TRBJ2-3; D not certain. In germline, CDR1 is MNHEY, CDR2 SMNVEV (reference sequence). The V and J ends lost 5 bases and 1 base respectively, with 10 bases between them. CDR3 length: 14 amino acids. DNA of the CDR3: TGTGCCAGCAGTCCCCCGAGAGGCACAGATACGCAGTATTTT. Protein: CASSPPRGTDTQYF.

This chain joins TRBV19 and TRBJ2-5; D may correspond to TRBD1 or TRBD2 (6 bases each). Trimming removed 9 bases at V and 1 base at J, with 9 bases between. The CDR3 is 12 amino acids. The germline V gene encodes CDR1 LNHDA and CDR2 SQIVND (reference sequence). In DNA form, the CDR3 reads TGTGCCAGCAAGGGGGGCCAAGAGACCCAGTACTTC. It yields the protein CASKGGQETQYF.

The chain couples TRBV29-1 to TRBJ2-7, with TRBD1 matching over 9 bases. Germline loops: CDR1 SQVTM, CDR2 ANQGSEA. This CDR3 region has 14 residues. V was pared by 4 bases and J by 2 bases, with 6 bases of the junction left unmatched. CDR3 sequence (DNA): TGCAGCGTTGTGGGACAGGGAGCAGCCTACGAGCAGTACTTC. Translating it yields CSVVGQGAAYEQYF.

As DNA, the CDR3 is TGTGCCAGCAGTTTAGCGGACGGACACAATGAGCAGTTCTTC. This codes for CASSLADGHNEQFF. This rearrangement joins TRBV12-3 or TRBV12-4 to TRBJ2-1; unclear D gene. The CDR3 runs to 14 residues. Deletions cut 0 bases from V and 5 bases from J, with 8 bases between.

The chain couples TRBV19 to TRBJ2-5, with TRBD1 matching over 8 bases. J lost 11 bases, V lost 7 bases, and 15 bases had no gene match. The V gene's germline CDR1 is LNHDA and CDR2 SQIVND (reference sequence). This CDR3 has 14 amino acids. The CDR3 DNA sequence: TGTGCCAGTAAATCTTCAGGGGGCGTGGGGGAGCAGTACTTC. As protein: CASKSSGGVGEQYF.

A note on this clonotype: A much larger clone lies one base from this, so it may be a read error. The rearrangement joins TRBV12-3 or TRBV12-4 to TRBJ2-7, with a possible D match to TRBD2 (6 bases). Trimming removed 5 bases at V and 7 bases at J, with 21 bases between. There are 15 residues in the CDR3. The CDR3 coding sequence is TGTGCCAGCAGTCCTCATGGCGGGACTTACAATGAGCAGTACTTC. It codes for CASSPHGGTYNEQYF.

The gene calls are TRBV3-1 and TRBJ2-1, with D maybe TRBD2 (6 bases). Germline V gene sequence: CDR1 LGHDT, CDR2 YNNKEL (reference sequence). The germline V and J ends were trimmed by 4 bases and 8 bases, with 12 bases remaining between them. The CDR3 length is 13 residues. The CDR3 protein is CASSPLPSDEQFF. The CDR3 DNA follows: TGTGCCAGCAGCCCCCTTCCTAGCGATGAGCAGTTCTTC.

DNA for the CDR3: TGTGCCAGCAGCTTCCGACAGGTTAATGAAAAACTGTTTTTT. Translated, it gives CASSFRQVNEKLFF. V usage is TRBV5-6 and J usage is TRBJ1-4; D is perhaps TRBD1 (6 bases). Germline values: CDR1 SGHDT, CDR2 YYEEEE. This CDR3 contains 14 residues. The V end was cut by 2 bases, the J end by 4 bases, with 9 bases between.